This passage covers 27 T cell receptor beta chains from one sample sequenced in a study of beta chain features in type 1 diabetes. Isolated RNA was reverse transcribed in full, so expressed TCRB transcripts were sequenced. Sequencing used immunoSEQ multiplex PCR; TCRdb keeps in-frame clones, though not all of them. This sample carries approximately 150,000 clones, roughly 10% of them seen once, and the ten largest clones take approximately 1.3%. The material sequenced was naive CD4+ T cells from blood. The source of these receptors is a man aged 18 to 29 in good health.

This clone was picked up one time. V gene TRBV5-6 combines with J gene TRBJ1-1, with TRBD1 as a possible D gene (6 bases). Looked up from germline, CDR1 is SGHDT and CDR2 is YYEEEE. This CDR3 has 15 amino acids. Trimming removed 4 bases from V and 1 base from J, with 14 bases in between. CDR3 in amino acids: CASSHRTVTNTEAFF. The CDR3 DNA reads TGTGCCAGCAGCCACAGGACAGTCACGAACACTGAAGCTTTCTTT.

In its sample, this clone was seen a few times. This sequence joins TRBV18 and TRBJ1-1; 8 bases are a match to TRBD1. The CDR3 totals 16 residues. Trimming took 6 bases from V and 1 from J; bases not matched to a gene: 10. The germline CDR1 and CDR2 sequences are KGHSH and LQKENI. CDR3 bases: TGTGCCAGCTCGCGAACATCAGGGGGCGGGAACACTGAAGCTTTCTTT. It yields the protein CASSRTSGGGNTEAFF.

This clone was counted many times. This chain uses TRBV23-1 with TRBJ2-2; the match to TRBD1 covers 10 bases. TRBV23-1 falls under the ORF class, with uncertain function. The V and J ends lost 3 bases and 7 bases, in that order; junction bases with no gene match: 2. This CDR3 contains 14 residues. The CDR3 DNA is TGCGCCAGCAGTCATGGGACAGGGGACGGGGAGCTGTTTTTT. It yields the protein CASSHGTGDGELFF.

This clone was counted a few times. This rearrangement joins TRBV7-2 to TRBJ2-7; 9 bases map to TRBD1. The ends lost 6 bases at V and 4 bases at J; junction bases unmatched: 4. Looked up from germline, CDR1 is SGHTA and CDR2 is FQGNSA. The CDR3 runs to 13 residues. CDR3 nucleotide sequence: TGTGCCAGCAGTCCCGGGACAGGGTACGAGCAGTACTTC. It yields the protein CASSPGTGYEQYF. Full variable domain (outside the CDR3, taken from reference TRBV7-2 and TRBJ2-7): GAGVSQSPSNKVTEKGKDVELRCDPISGHTALYWYRQSLGQGLEFLIYFQGNSAPDKSGLPSDRFSAERTGGSVSTLTIQRTQQEDSAVYLCASSPGTGYEQYFGPGTRLTVT.

The table lists this clone with a few counts. The rearrangement links TRBV4-2 to TRBJ1-6, with a weak D call TRBD1 (6 bases). Germline V gene sequence: CDR1 LGHNA, CDR2 YNFKEQ. V lost 6 bases and J lost 8, with 17 bases in between. The length of the CDR3 is 15 residues. The CDR3 DNA is TGTGCCAGCAGGCGTGGGCAGGGGAACGATTCACCCCTCCACTTT. Translated: CASRRGQGNDSPLHF.

This clone has a handful of counts. The chain combines TRBV11-2 with TRBJ2-3, with D possibly being TRBD1 (6 bases). Germline CDR1 SGHAT, CDR2 FQNNGV. V was clipped by 1 base and J by 5 bases, with 16 bases between them. This CDR3 has 16 residues. The CDR3 protein is CASSLVPQGGGDTQYF. DNA for the CDR3: TGTGCCAGCAGCTTAGTACCACAGGGCGGTGGAGATACGCAGTATTTT.

The chain joins TRBV30 to TRBJ2-7, with D possibly being TRBD1 (6 bases). The germline gives CDR1 GTSNPN, CDR2 SVGIG (reference sequence). The V end lost 5 bases, the J end lost 5 bases, and 13 bases lay between the germline ends. The CDR3 extends over 12 amino acids. The CDR3 here is CAWAEGGDEQYF. CDR3 nucleotide sequence: TGTGCCTGGGCGGAAGGGGGTGACGAGCAGTACTTC.

This clone was found many times. The V gene is TRBV6-5, the J gene TRBJ2-6; D remains unclear. This CDR3 is built from 13 residues. CDR1 and CDR2 (germline): MNHEY, SVGAGI. The V and J ends lost 7 bases and 4 bases respectively, with 8 bases between them. CDR3 residues: CASTSVGANVLTF. Here the CDR3 DNA reads TGTGCCAGCACCTCGGTGGGGGCCAACGTCCTGACTTTC.

This clone has only a few counts. This sequence joins TRBV4-3 and TRBJ1-5; D not certain. This CDR3 has 14 amino acids. Trimming removed 3 bases from V and 1 base from J, with 7 bases in between. The germline V gene encodes CDR1 LGHNA and CDR2 YSLEER. The CDR3 region is CASSHKRSNQPQHF. CDR3 coding DNA: TGCGCCAGCAGCCATAAACGGAGCAATCAGCCCCAGCATTTT.

This clone appeared a few times. The chain employs TRBV28 and TRBJ1-6, with D uncertain. From germline, CDR1 is MDHEN and CDR2 SYDVKM. The CDR3 runs 15 residues. DNA for the CDR3: TGTTGTAAAACGCCAAAAGATGCGCGGAATTCACCCCTCCACTTT. Its translation is CCKTPKDARNSPLHF.

V and J are TRBV7-9 and TRBJ2-7; tentatively, D is TRBD2 (6 bases). Germline V gene data show CDR1 as SEHNR and CDR2 as FQNEAQ (reference sequence). Trimming left V 5 bases short and J 0 bases short, with 14 bases between. This CDR3 has 15 residues. The CDR3 region is CASSPPGGSSYEQYF. The CDR3 region has the DNA TGTGCCAGCAGCCCCCCCGGGGGATCCTCCTACGAGCAGTACTTC. Drawing the rest from reference TRBV7-9 and TRBJ2-7, the complete variable domain is DTGVSQNPRHKITKRGQNVTFRCDPISEHNRLYWYRQTLGQGPEFLTYFQNEAQLEKSRLLSDRFSAERPKGSFSTLEIQRTEQGDSAMYLCASSPPGGSSYEQYFGPGTRLTVT.

The chain joins TRBV30 to TRBJ1-1, with D hard to call. CDR1 is GTSNPN and CDR2 is SVGIG in the germline V gene (reference sequence). The CDR3 is 13 amino acids. Trimming removed 2 bases at V and 0 bases at J, with 7 bases between. The CDR3 spells CAWSSQMNTEAFF. CDR3 nucleotides: TGTGCCTGGAGTAGTCAGATGAACACTGAAGCTTTCTTT.

This clone was picked up a small number of times. V gene TRBV29-1 combines with J gene TRBJ1-3; D is undetermined. The CDR3 sequence is 13 residues long. From germline, CDR1 is SQVTM and CDR2 ANQGSEA. V lost 2 bases and J 0 bases, leaving 5 bases between the germline ends. CDR3 protein: CSVETSSGNTIYF. CDR3 coding DNA: TGCAGCGTTGAAACAAGCTCTGGAAACACCATATATTTT. Using reference TRBV29-1 and TRBJ1-3 for the parts outside the CDR3, the full variable domain is SAVISQKPSRDICQRGTSLTIQCQVDSQVTMMFWYRQQPGQSLTLIATANQGSEATYESGFVIDKFPISRPNLTFSTLTVSNMSPEDSSIYLCSVETSSGNTIYFGEGSWLTVV.

The genes are TRBV14 and TRBJ2-7; TRBD1 matches at 7 bases. V gave up 1 base and J gave up 6 bases; unmatched junction bases: 0. The germline V gene has CDR1 SGHDN and CDR2 FVKESK. The CDR3 length is 12 residues. DNA of the CDR3: TGTGCCAGCAGCCAAGCAGGGGGCGAGCAGTACTTC. Translation gives CASSQAGGEQYF. The full variable domain, completed using reference TRBV14 and TRBJ2-7, is EAGVTQFPSHSVIEKGQTVTLRCDPISGHDNLYWYRRVMGKEIKFLLHFVKESKQDESGMPNNRFLAERTGGTYSTLKVQPAELEDSGVYFCASSQAGGEQYFGPGTRLTVT.

This clone was observed a handful of times. This rearrangement joins TRBV5-4 to TRBJ2-1; tentatively, D is TRBD2 (5 bases). With 5 bases removed from V and 0 bases from J, the gap between germline ends came to 15 bases. CDR3 size: 16 residues. Germline lookup yields CDR1 SGHNT and CDR2 YYREEE (reference sequence). The DNA of the CDR3 is TGTGCCAGCAGTTTAACTAGTCTCAGCTCCTACAATGAGCAGTTCTTC. This encodes CASSLTSLSSYNEQFF.

This clone occurred a few times. The rearrangement uses TRBV6-1 and TRBJ1-2, with 8 bases fitting TRBD1. Germline CDR1 MNHNS, CDR2 SASEGT. The CDR3 spans 13 residues. The trim removed 6 bases at V and 7 bases at J, leaving 7 bases unmatched. The chain's CDR3 is CASRIQGVRGYTF. The CDR3, as DNA: TGTGCCAGCAGAATACAGGGGGTGCGTGGCTACACCTTC.

The chain carries TRBV2 and TRBJ2-1; 9 bases fit TRBD1. V gave up 3 bases and J gave up 8 bases; unmatched junction bases: 2. Germline-derived CDR1 and CDR2 are SNHLY and FYNNEI. The length of the CDR3 is 13 residues. CDR3: CASSEDRGHEQFF. The CDR3 region has the DNA TGTGCCAGCAGTGAGGACAGGGGCCATGAGCAGTTCTTC.

The chain couples TRBV27 to TRBJ2-3, with 10 bases identical to TRBD1. The V and J ends lost 5 bases and 4 bases, in that order; junction bases with no gene match: 6. The CDR3 sequence is 15 residues long. The germline V gene has CDR1 MNHEY and CDR2 SMNVEV (reference sequence). CDR3 nucleotides: TGTGCCAGCAGTCCGCGACAGGGGGCCTCAGATACGCAGTATTTT. Translated: CASSPRQGASDTQYF.

This clone was counted only a few times. The chain is built from TRBV7-7 and TRBJ2-5, with TRBD1 identical over 9 bases. With V trimmed by 5 bases and J by 2 bases, 9 bases remained unmatched. The CDR3 runs to 16 residues. Per the germline V gene, CDR1 is SSHAT and CDR2 is FNYEAQ (reference sequence). The CDR3 DNA follows: TGTGCCAGCAGCCACGTAGCAGGACAGGGGCAAGAGACCCAGTACTTC. This codes for CASSHVAGQGQETQYF.

This clone has a handful of counts. The chain is built from TRBV4-1 and TRBJ2-7; possible D gene TRBD1, 5 bases. Germline V gives CDR1 MGHRA, CDR2 YSYEKL. CDR3 length: 16 amino acids. V shed 0 bases and J shed 2 bases, with 14 bases lying between them. CDR3 DNA: TGCGCCAGCAGCCAAGAAGAGGCAGGGAATACCTACGAGCAGTACTTC. This codes for CASSQEEAGNTYEQYF.

This clone has ten or more counts. The J gene is TRBJ2-7, the V gene TRBV5-1; 7 positions agree with TRBD1. The CDR3 consists of 15 residues. V dropped 0 bases and J dropped 4; count of bases not matched to a gene: 7. Germline loops: CDR1 SGHRS, CDR2 YFSETQ. The CDR3 is CASSLEGTALYEQYF. CDR3 sequence (DNA): TGCGCCAGCAGCTTGGAGGGGACAGCGCTATACGAGCAGTACTTC.

This clone has just a few counts. J is TRBJ2-1 and V is TRBV7-2; TRBD2 matches 12 bases. The V gene's germline CDR1 is SGHTA and CDR2 FQGNSA. J lost 5 bases, V lost 2 bases, and 10 bases had no gene match. This CDR3 region has 18 residues. The DNA of the CDR3 is TGTGCCAGCAGCTTACCAGCACTCCTAGCGGGGGGGCACAATGAGCAGTTCTTC. It translates to CASSLPALLAGGHNEQFF.

This clone came up a few times. The rearrangement joins TRBV9 to TRBJ2-3, with 8 bases fitting TRBD2. Germline CDR1 and CDR2: SGDLS and YYNGEE. The V gene end was trimmed by 2 bases and the J gene end by 2 bases; junction bases not matched to a gene: 4. The CDR3 totals 15 residues. This CDR3 reads CASSVLGLATDTQYF. The DNA for the CDR3 is TGTGCCAGCAGCGTTCTCGGACTAGCCACAGATACGCAGTATTTT.

This clone appeared a few times. The rearrangement joins TRBV14 to TRBJ2-1; TRBD2 agrees at 10 bases. CDR3 length: 16 residues. Germline-derived CDR1 and CDR2 are SGHDN and FVKESK. With 4 bases clipped from V and 1 base from J, the junction kept 4 bases outside the gene matches. CDR3 bases: TGTGCCAGCAGCCTAGCAGCGGGAGGGTCCTACAATGAGCAGTTCTTC. Translated, it gives CASSLAAGGSYNEQFF.

This chain links TRBV6-5 with TRBJ1-2; perhaps TRBD1 as D (5 bases). The ends were cut back, 8 bases at V and 4 bases at J, with 8 bases in the middle. CDR3 size: 11 residues. Germline V CDR1 and CDR2: MNHEY, SVGAGI. The CDR3 region is CASAGFYGYTF. CDR3 in DNA: TGTGCCAGCGCAGGGTTCTATGGCTACACCTTC.

This clone turned up a few times. The chain carries TRBV6-5 and TRBJ2-1, with 7 positions matching TRBD1. This CDR3 spans 15 amino acids. In germline, CDR1 is MNHEY, CDR2 SVGAGI. V was clipped by 6 bases and J by 4 bases; unmatched bases: 9. The CDR3 is CASSYDRANYNEQFF. CDR3 coding DNA: TGTGCCAGCAGCTATGACAGGGCTAATTACAATGAGCAGTTCTTC.

The V call is TRBV5-4, the J call TRBJ2-3; D gene uncertain. The CDR3 consists of 13 residues. Germline V gives CDR1 SGHNT, CDR2 YYREEE (reference sequence). Trimming left V 3 bases short and J 0 bases short, with 5 bases between. The CDR3, as DNA: TGTGCCAGCAGCTACTCTAGCACAGATACGCAGTATTTT. Translated: CASSYSSTDTQYF.